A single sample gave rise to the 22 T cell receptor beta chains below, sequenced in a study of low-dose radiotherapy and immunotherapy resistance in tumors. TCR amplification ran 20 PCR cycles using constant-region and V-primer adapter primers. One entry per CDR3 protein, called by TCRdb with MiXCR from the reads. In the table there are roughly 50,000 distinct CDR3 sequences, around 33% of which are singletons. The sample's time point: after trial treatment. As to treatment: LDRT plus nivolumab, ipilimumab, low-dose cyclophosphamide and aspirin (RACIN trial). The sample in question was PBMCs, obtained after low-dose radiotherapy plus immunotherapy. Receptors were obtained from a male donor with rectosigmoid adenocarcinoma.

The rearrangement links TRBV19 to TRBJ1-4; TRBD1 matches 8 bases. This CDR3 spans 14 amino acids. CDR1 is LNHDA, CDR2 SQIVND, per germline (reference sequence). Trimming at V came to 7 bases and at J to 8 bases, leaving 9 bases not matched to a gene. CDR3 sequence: CASNSRGPGEKLFF. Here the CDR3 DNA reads TGTGCCAGTAACTCCAGGGGGCCGGGCGAAAAACTGTTTTTT.

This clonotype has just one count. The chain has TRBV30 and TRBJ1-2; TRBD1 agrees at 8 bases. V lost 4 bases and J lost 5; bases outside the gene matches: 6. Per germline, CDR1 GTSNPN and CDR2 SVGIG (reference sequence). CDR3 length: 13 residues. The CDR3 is CAWMPTGAYGYTF. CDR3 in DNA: TGTGCCTGGATGCCGACAGGGGCGTATGGCTACACCTTC.

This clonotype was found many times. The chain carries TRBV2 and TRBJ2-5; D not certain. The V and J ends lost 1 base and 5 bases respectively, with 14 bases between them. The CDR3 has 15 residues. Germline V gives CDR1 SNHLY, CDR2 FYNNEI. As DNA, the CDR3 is TGTGCCAGCAGTGAAGGGACGTTGGCATGGGAGACCCAGTACTTC. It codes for CASSEGTLAWETQYF.

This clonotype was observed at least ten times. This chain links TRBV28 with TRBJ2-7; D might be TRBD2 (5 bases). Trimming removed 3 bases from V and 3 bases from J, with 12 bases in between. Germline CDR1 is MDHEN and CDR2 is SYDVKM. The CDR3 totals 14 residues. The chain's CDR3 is CASSFRGWDYEQYF. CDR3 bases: TGTGCCAGCAGTTTTCGGGGTTGGGACTACGAGCAGTACTTC.

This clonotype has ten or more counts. CDR3 sequence: CASSWTVNTEAFF. The CDR3 DNA sequence: TGCGCCAGCAGCTGGACAGTTAACACTGAAGCTTTCTTT. The rearrangement links TRBV5-1 to TRBJ1-1; a weak D match, TRBD1 (6 bases). This CDR3 has 13 residues. Deletions cut 3 bases from V and 2 bases from J, with 8 bases between. Looked up from germline, CDR1 is SGHRS and CDR2 is YFSETQ.

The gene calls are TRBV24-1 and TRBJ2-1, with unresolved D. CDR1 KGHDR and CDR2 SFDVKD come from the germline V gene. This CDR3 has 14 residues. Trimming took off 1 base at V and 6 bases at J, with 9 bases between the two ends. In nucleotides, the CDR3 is TGTGCCACCAGTGATTTTTCTAACCGCAATGAGCAGTTCTTC. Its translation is CATSDFSNRNEQFF.

In nucleotides, the CDR3 is TGTGCCAGCAGTTACGTGTCAGCCAAAAACATTCAGTACTTC. This codes for CASSYVSAKNIQYF. This chain links TRBV6-2 or TRBV6-3 with TRBJ2-4; D is unresolved. V was pared by 2 bases and J by 0 bases, with 5 bases between. CDR3 length equals 14 residues. Germline CDR1 is MNHEY and CDR2 is SVGEGT.

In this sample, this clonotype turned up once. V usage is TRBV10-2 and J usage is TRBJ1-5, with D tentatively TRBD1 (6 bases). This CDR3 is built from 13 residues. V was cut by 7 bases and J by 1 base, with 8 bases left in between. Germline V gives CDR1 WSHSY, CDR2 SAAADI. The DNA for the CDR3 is TGCGCCAGCAAGGGGGTCAGCAATCAGCCCCAGCATTTT. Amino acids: CASKGVSNQPQHF.

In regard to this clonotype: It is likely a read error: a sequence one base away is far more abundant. This CDR3 reads CASSRQTSTSTNTQYF. As DNA, the CDR3 is TGCGCCAGCAGCCGCCAAACCTCGACTAGCACAAATACGCAGTATTTT. The gene calls are TRBV4-3 and TRBJ2-3, with 7 bases that match TRBD2. This CDR3 is built from 16 residues. Per germline, CDR1 LGHNA and CDR2 YSLEER.

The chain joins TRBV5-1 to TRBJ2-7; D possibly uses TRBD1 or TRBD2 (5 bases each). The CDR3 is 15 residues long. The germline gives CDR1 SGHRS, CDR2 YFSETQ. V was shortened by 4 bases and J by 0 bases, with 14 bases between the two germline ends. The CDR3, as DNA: TGCGCCAGCAGCCCGAAACGGGACGGCTCCTACGAGCAGTACTTC. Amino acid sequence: CASSPKRDGSYEQYF.

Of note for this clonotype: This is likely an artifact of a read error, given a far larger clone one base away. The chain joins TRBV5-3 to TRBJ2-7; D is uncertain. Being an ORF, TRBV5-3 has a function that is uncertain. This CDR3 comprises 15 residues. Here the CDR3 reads CASIPWKEGSYEQYF. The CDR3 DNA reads TGCGCCAGCATCCCCTGGAAGGAAGGGTCCTACGAGCAGTACTTC.

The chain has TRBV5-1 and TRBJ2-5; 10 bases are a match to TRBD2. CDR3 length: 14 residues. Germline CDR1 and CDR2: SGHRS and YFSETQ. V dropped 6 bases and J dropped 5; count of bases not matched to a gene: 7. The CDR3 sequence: CASTVAGGTETQYF. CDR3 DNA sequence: TGCGCCAGCACAGTAGCGGGGGGCACGGAGACCCAGTACTTC.

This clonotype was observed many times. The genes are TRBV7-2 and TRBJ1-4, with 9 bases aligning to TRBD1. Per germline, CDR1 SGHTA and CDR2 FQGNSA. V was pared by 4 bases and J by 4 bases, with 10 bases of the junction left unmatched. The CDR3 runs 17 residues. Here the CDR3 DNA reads TGTGCCAGCAGCTCCACAGGGGGCAATGCCATTAATGAAAAACTGTTTTTT. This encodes CASSSTGGNAINEKLFF. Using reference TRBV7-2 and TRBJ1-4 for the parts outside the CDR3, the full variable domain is GAGVSQSPSNKVTEKGKDVELRCDPISGHTALYWYRQSLGQGLEFLIYFQGNSAPDKSGLPSDRFSAERTGGSVSTLTIQRTQQEDSAVYLCASSSTGGNAINEKLFFGSGTQLSVL.

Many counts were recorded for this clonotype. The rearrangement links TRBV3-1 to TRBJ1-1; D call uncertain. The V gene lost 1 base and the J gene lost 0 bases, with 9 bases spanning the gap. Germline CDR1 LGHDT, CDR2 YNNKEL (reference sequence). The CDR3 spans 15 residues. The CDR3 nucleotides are TGTGCCAGCAGCCAAGGAGAGGTTTTGAACACTGAAGCTTTCTTT. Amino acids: CASSQGEVLNTEAFF.

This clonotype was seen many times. CDR3 sequence: CASSIDGRDTQYF. The CDR3, as DNA: TGTGCCAGTAGTATAGATGGACGAGATACGCAGTATTTT. This chain uses TRBV19 with TRBJ2-3; no reliable D call. The germline V gene encodes CDR1 LNHDA and CDR2 SQIVND (reference sequence). Trimming removed 0 bases at V and 5 bases at J, with 6 bases between. The length of the CDR3 is 13 residues.

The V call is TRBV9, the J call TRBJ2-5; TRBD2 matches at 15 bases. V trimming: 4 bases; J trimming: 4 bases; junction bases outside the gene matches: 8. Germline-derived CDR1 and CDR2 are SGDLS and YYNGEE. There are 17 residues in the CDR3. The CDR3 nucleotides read TGTGCCAGCAGCCCAGGGACTAGCGGGGGGCCGTCAGAGACCCAGTACTTC. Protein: CASSPGTSGGPSETQYF.

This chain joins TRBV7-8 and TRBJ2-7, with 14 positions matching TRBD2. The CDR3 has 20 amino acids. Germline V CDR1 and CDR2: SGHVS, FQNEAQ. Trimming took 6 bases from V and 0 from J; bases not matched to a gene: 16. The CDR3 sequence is CASRSHPMGLAGESSYEQYF. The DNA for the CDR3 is TGTGCCAGCAGATCACATCCTATGGGACTAGCGGGGGAGAGCTCCTACGAGCAGTACTTC.

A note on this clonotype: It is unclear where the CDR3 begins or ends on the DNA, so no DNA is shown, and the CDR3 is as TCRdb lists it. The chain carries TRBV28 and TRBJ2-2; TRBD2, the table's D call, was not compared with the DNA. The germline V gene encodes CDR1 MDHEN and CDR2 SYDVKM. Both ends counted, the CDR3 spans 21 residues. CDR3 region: CASTSLRGGTGELFFFFFFFF.

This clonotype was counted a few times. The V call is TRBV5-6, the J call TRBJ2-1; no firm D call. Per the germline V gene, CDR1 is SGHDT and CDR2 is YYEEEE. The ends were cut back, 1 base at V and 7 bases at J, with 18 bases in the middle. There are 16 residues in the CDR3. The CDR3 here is CASSLRSAPTTNEQFF. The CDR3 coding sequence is TGTGCCAGCAGCTTGCGCAGTGCCCCTACAACGAATGAGCAGTTCTTC.

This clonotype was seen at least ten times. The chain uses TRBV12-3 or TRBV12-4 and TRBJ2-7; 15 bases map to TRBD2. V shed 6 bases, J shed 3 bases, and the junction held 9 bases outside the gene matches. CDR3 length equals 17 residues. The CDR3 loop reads CASSPGTSGGHFYEQYF. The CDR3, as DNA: TGTGCCAGCAGCCCCGGGACTAGCGGGGGGCACTTCTACGAGCAGTACTTC.

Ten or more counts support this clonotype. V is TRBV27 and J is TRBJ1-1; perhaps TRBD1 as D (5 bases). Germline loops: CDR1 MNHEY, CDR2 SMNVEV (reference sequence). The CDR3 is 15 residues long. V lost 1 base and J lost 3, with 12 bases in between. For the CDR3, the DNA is TGTGCCAGCAGTTTATTGGGGGGGTTGGACACTGAAGCTTTCTTT. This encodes CASSLLGGLDTEAFF.

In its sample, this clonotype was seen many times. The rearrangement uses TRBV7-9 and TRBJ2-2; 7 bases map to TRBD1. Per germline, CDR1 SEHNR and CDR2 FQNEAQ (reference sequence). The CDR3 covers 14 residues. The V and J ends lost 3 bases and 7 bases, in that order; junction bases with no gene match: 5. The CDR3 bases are TGTGCCAGCAGCTTTGGGACAGTTGGCGGGGAGCTGTTTTTT. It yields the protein CASSFGTVGGELFF. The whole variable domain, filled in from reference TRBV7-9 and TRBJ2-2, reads DTGVSQNPRHKITKRGQNVTFRCDPISEHNRLYWYRQTLGQGPEFLTYFQNEAQLEKSRLLSDRFSAERPKGSFSTLEIQRTEQGDSAMYLCASSFGTVGGELFFGEGSRLTVL.